This record concerns one T cell receptor (beta chain) sequence. The repertoire was sequenced with immunoSEQ multiplex PCR; TCRdb's copy has only in-frame clones and lacks some. Of under 35,000 clones listed, 85% to 90% were seen once; the top ten hold approximately 0.059%. The CDR3 has 14 amino acids. The V gene's germline CDR1 is SNHLY and CDR2 FYNNEI. V was trimmed by 5 bases and J by 4 bases, leaving 14 bases between them. The data stem from a study of regulatory dendritic cells for organ transplantation. Naive CD45RA+ and memory CD45RO+ CD4+ or CD8+ T cells were FACS-sorted. The sequencing sample was made of naive CD4+ T cells from blood. Subset given: CD45RA+ naive T cells. The sequence came from a human donor in good health. This rearrangement joins TRBV2 to TRBJ2-5; unclear D gene. The CDR3 loop is CASSPWGSGETQYF. DNA for the CDR3: TGTGCCAGCAGTCCGTGGGGTTCGGGAGAGACCCAGTACTTC.